The rows below give T cell receptor beta chains drawn from one sample of a study of blood T cell repertoires in COVID-19. Clones were sequenced by immunoSEQ multiplex PCR, and TCRdb holds only the in-frame ones, with some missing. Of around 300,000 clones in the sample, 88% were seen once. Sequencing was performed on peripheral blood. The receptors derive from a woman aged 30 to 39 with COVID-19, enrolled during active disease. The CDR3 runs from the conserved cysteine through the conserved F or W. D genes are given only for firm matches.

D gene	V gene	CDR3 length	CDR3 protein
.	TRBV2	15	CASSEAMRGLETQYF
.	TRBV15	14	CATSRADMNTEAFF
TRBD1	TRBV20-1	16	CSASTGVIGSNQPQHF
.	TRBV6-5	13	CASSNGGRNTIYF
.	TRBV5-1	13	CASSSMTTDTQYF
.	TRBV6-6	11	CASSYGQEAFF
.	TRBV5-1	20	CASSSGTFGLPSSYNSPLHF
.	TRBV9	13	CASSGPWGAEAFF
.	TRBV9	17	CASTQTVWDTNTGELFF
.	TRBV12-3/TRBV12-4	13	CASSFFQVNGYTF
.	TRBV6-2/TRBV6-3	15	CASSYAARAQETQYF
TRBD1	TRBV3-1/TRBV3-2	18	CASSQVNTAWPGGNGYTF
.	TRBV11-2	15	CASSLTTGSYNEQFF
.	TRBV18	14	CASSQRGNGNTIYF
.	TRBV6-1	15	CASSEPTGFYYGYTF
.	TRBV6-5	13	CATKSSYNSPLHF
.	TRBV3-1/TRBV3-2	11	CAIRGYGTQYF
TRBD2	TRBV5-5	13	CASSPQRGETQYF
.	TRBV5-5	16	CASSLAGPNRAGELFF
.	TRBV3-1/TRBV3-2	12	CASSSVGNEQFF
TRBD1	TRBV15	14	CATSGGQGSTEAFF
TRBD2	TRBV19	14	CASSWGGAYNEQFF
TRBD1	TRBV19	15	CASRIGTGGDEKLFF
.	TRBV5-1	14	CASSSEGYNSPLHF
.	TRBV6-5	11	CASSRVPEAFF
TRBD1	TRBV5-4	12	CASSPTGNEQYF
TRBD1	TRBV18	14	CASSADRANEKLFF
.	TRBV3-1/TRBV3-2	14	CASSQRGYNSPLHF
.	TRBV5-6	14	CASSRGKGYTEAFF
.	TRBV15	14	CATSRGIGDYGYTF